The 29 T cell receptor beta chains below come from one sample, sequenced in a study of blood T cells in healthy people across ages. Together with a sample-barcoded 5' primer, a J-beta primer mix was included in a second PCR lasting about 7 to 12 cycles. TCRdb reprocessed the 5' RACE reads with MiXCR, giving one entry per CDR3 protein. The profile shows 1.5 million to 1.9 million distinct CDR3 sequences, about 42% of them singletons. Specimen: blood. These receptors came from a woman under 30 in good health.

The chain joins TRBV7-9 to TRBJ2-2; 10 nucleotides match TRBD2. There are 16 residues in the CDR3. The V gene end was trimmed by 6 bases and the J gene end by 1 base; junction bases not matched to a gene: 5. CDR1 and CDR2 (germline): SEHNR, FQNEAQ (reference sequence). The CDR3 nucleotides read TGTGCCAGCAGTCACCTAGCGGGGGAGAACACCGGGGAGCTGTTTTTT. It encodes CASSHLAGENTGELFF.

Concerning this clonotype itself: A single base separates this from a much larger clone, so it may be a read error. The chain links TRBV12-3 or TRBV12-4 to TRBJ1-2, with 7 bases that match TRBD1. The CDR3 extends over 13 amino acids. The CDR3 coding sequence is TGTGCCAGCAGACCCGGGACAGTCTATGGCCACACCTTC. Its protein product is CASRPGTVYGHTF.

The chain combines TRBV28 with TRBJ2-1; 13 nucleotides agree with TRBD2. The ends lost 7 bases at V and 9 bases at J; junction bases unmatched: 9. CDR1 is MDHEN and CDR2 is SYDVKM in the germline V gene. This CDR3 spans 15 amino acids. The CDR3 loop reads CASTHGTSGAVEQFF. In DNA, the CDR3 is TGTGCCAGCACCCACGGGACTAGCGGGGCCGTTGAGCAGTTCTTC.

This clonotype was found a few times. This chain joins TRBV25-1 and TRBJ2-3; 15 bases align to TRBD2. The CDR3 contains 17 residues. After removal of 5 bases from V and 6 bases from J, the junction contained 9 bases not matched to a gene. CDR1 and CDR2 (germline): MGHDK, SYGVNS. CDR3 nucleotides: TGTGCCAGCAGTAATTCCCCCGGGACTAGCGGGGGGGATACGCAGTATTTT. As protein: CASSNSPGTSGGDTQYF.

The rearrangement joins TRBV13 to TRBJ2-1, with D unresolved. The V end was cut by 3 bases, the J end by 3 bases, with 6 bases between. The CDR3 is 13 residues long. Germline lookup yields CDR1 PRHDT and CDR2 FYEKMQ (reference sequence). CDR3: CASSFANYNEQFF. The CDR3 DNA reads TGTGCCAGCAGCTTCGCCAACTACAATGAGCAGTTCTTC.

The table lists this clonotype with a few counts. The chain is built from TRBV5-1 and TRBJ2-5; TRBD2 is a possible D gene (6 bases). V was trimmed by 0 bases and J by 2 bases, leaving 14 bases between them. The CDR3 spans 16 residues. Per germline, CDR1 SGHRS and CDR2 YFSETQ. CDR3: CASSLAGGGVQETQYF. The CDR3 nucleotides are TGCGCCAGCAGCTTGGCCGGGGGTGGAGTTCAAGAGACCCAGTACTTC.

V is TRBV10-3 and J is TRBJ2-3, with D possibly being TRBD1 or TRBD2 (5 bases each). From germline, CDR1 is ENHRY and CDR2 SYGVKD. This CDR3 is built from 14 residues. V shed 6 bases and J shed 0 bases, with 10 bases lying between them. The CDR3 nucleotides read TGTGCCATCAGCGTACGGGACAGCACAGATACGCAGTATTTT. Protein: CAISVRDSTDTQYF.

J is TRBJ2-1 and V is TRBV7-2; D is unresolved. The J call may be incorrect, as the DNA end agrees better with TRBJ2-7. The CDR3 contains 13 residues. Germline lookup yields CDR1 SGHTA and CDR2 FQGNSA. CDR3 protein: CASSLMPYNEQYF. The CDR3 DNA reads TGTGCCAGCAGCCTCATGCCCTACAATGAGCAGTACTTC.

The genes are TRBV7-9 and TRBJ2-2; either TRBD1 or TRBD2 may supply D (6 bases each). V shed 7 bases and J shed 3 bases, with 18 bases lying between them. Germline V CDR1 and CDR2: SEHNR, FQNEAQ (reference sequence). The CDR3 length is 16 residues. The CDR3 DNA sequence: TGTGCCAGCAACAGGGCGGGAAACGCGGACACCGGGGAGCTGTTTTTT. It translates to CASNRAGNADTGELFF.

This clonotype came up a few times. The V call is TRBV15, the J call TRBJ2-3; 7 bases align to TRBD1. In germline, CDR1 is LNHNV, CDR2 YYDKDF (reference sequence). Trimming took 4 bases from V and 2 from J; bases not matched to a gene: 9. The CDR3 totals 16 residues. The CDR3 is CATSTPTGVNTDTQYF. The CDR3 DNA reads TGTGCCACCAGCACCCCCACAGGGGTCAACACAGATACGCAGTATTTT.

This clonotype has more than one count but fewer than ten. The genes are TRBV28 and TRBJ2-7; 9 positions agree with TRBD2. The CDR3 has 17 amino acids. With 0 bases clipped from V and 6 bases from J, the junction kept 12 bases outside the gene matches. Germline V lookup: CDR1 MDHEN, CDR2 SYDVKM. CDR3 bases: TGTGCCAGCAGTTTATGGGGTAGCGGGAGTAAGGGTGGCGAGCAGTACTTC. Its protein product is CASSLWGSGSKGGEQYF.

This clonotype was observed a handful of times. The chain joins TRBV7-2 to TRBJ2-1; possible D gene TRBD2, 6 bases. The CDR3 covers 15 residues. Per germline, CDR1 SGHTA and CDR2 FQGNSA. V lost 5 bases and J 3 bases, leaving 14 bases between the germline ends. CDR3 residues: CASSAGREYYNEQFF. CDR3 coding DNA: TGTGCCAGCAGCGCCGGACGGGAGTACTACAATGAGCAGTTCTTC.

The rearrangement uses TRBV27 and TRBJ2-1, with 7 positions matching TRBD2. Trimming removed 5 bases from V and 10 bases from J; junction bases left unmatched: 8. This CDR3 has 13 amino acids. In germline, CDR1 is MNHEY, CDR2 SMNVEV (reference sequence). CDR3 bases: TGTGCCAGCAGTACACTAGCGCCCGAGGAGCAGTTCTTC. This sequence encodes CASSTLAPEEQFF.

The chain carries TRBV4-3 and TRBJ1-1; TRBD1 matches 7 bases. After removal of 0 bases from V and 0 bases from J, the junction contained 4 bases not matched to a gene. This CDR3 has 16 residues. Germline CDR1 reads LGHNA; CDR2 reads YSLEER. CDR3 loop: CASSQDRGGLNTEAFF. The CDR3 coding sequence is TGCGCCAGCAGCCAAGACAGGGGGGGGTTGAACACTGAAGCTTTCTTT.

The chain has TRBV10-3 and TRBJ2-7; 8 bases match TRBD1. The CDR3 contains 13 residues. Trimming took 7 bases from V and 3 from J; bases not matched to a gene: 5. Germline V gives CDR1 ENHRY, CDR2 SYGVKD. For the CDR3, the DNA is TGTGCCATCAACGGACAGGGCGTCTACGAGCAGTACTTC. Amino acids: CAINGQGVYEQYF.

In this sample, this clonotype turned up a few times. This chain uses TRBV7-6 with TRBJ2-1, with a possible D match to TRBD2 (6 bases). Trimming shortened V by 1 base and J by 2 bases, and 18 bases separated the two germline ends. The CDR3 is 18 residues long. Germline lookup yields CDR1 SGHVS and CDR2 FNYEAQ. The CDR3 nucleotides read TGTGCCAGCAGCTTAGATTCCAGATCGGGGGTCACCTACAATGAGCAGTTCTTC. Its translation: CASSLDSRSGVTYNEQFF.

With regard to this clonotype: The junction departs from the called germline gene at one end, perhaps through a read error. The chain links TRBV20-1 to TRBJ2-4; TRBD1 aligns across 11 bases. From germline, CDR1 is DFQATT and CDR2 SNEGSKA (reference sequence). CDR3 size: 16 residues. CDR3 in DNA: TGCAGTGCTAGAGACCGGGGACAGGGGGTCAAAAACAGTCAGTACTTC. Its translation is CSARDRGQGVKNSQYF.

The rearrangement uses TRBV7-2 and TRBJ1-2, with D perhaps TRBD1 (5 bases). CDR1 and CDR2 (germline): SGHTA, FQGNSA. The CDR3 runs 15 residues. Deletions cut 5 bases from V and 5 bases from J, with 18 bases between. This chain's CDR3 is CASSPQGSLEYGYTF. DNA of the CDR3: TGTGCCAGCAGCCCCCAGGGAAGTCTTGAGTATGGCTACACCTTC.

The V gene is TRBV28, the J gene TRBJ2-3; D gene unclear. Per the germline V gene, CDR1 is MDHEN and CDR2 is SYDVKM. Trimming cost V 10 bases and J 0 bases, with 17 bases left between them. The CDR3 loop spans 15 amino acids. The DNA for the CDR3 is TGTGCCACTAGTTGGAGTGCCGGTAGCACAGATACGCAGTATTTT. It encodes CATSWSAGSTDTQYF.

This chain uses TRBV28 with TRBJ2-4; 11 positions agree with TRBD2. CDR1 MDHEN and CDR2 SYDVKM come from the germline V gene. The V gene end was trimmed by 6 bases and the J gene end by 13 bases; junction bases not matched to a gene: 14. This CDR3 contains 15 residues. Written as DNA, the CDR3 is TGTGCCAGCAGGCAAACTAGCGGGGGCCTGGGGGAGCAGTACTTC. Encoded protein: CASRQTSGGLGEQYF.

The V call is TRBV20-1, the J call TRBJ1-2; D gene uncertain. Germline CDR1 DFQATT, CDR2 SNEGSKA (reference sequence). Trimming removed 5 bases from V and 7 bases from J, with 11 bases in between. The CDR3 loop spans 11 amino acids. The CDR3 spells CSAGARFGYTF. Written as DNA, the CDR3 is TGCAGTGCTGGAGCGCGGTTTGGCTACACCTTC.

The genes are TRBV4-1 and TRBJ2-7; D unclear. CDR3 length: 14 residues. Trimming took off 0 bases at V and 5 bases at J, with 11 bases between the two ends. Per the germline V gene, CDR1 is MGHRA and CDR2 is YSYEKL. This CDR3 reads CASSQDAGGDEQYF. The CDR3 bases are TGCGCCAGCAGCCAAGATGCAGGTGGAGACGAGCAGTACTTC.

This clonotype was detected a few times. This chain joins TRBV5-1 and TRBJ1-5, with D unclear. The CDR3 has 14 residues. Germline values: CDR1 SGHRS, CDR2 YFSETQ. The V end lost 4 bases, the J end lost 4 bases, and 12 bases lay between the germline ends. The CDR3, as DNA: TGCGCCAGCAGCCCGGACGCCTCGAATCAGCCCCAGCATTTT. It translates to CASSPDASNQPQHF.

In DNA form, the CDR3 reads TGTGCCAGCAGTCCCTACAGGGGCGCAGACTATGGCTACACCTTC. Protein sequence: CASSPYRGADYGYTF. The chain joins TRBV6-6 to TRBJ1-2; TRBD1 matches at 7 bases. The CDR3 consists of 15 residues. The germline V gene encodes CDR1 MNHNY and CDR2 SVGAGI (reference sequence). The V segment lost 5 bases and the J segment 3 bases; nucleotides outside the gene matches: 9.

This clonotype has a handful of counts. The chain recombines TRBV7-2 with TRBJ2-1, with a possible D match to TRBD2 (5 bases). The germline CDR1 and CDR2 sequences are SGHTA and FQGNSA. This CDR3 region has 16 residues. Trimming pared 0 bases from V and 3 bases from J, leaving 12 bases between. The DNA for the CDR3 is TGTGCCAGCAGCTTAGCGGGTAGCGTGGACTACAATGAGCAGTTCTTC. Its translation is CASSLAGSVDYNEQFF.

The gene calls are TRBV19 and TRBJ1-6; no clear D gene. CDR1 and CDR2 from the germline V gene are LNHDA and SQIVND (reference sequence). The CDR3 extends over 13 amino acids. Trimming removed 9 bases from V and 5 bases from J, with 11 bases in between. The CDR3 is CASSIHDNSPLHF. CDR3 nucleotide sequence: TGTGCCAGCTCTATTCACGATAATTCACCCCTCCACTTT. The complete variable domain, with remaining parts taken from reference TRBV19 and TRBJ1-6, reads DGGITQSPKYLFRKEGQNVTLSCEQNLNHDAMYWYRQDPGQGLRLIYYSQIVNDFQKGDIAEGYSVSREKKESFPLTVTSAQKNPTAFYLCASSIHDNSPLHFGNGTRLTVT.

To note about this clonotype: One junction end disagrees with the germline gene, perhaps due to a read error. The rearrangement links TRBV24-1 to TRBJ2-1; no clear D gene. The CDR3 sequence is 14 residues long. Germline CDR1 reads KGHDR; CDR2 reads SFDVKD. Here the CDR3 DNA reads TGTGCCGCCAGTGATTTGCCGACGCACAATGAGCAGTTCTTC. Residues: CAASDLPTHNEQFF.

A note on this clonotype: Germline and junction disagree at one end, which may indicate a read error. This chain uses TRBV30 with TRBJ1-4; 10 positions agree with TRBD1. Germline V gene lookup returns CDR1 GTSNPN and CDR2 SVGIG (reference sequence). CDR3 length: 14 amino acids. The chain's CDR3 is CARSVGTGDEKLFF. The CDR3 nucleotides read TGTGCCCGGAGTGTAGGGACAGGGGATGAAAAGCTGTTTTTT.

CDR3: CASSQDLAAPTEKLFF. CDR3 nucleotide sequence: TGCGCCAGCAGCCAAGATCTAGCGGCCCCGACTGAAAAACTGTTTTTT. V and J are TRBV4-1 and TRBJ1-4, with D hard to call. V lost 0 bases and J lost 7, with 15 bases in between. The CDR3 runs to 16 residues. Germline-derived CDR1 and CDR2 are MGHRA and YSYEKL.